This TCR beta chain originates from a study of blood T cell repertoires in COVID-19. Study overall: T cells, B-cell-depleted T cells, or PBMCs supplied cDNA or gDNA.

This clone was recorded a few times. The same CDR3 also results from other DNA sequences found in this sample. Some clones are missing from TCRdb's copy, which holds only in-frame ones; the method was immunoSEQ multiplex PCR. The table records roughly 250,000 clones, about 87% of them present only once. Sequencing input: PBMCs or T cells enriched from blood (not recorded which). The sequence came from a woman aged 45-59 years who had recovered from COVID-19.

Here the CDR3 reads CASSSTGNTEAFF. As DNA, the CDR3 is TGTGCCAGCAGTTCTACAGGGAACACTGAAGCTTTCTTT. This chain connects TRBV28 to TRBJ1-1, with D perhaps matching TRBD1 (5 bases). Germline V gives CDR1 MDHEN, CDR2 SYDVKM. V gave up 4 bases and J gave up 1 base, with 7 bases separating them. This CDR3 spans 13 amino acids.